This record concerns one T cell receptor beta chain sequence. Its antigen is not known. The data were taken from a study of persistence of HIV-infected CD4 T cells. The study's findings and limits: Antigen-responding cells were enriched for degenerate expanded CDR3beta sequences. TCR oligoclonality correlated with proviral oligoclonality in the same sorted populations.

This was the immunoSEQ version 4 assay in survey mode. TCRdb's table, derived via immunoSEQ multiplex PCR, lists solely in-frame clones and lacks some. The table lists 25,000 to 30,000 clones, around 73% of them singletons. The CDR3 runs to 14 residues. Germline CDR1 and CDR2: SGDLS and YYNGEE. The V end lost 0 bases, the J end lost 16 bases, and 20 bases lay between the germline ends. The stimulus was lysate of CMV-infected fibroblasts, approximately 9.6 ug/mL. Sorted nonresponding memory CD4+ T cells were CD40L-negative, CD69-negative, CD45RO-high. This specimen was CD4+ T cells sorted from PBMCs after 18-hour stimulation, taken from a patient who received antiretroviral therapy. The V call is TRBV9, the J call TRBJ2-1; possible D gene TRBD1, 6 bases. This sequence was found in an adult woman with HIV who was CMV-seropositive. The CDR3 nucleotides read TGTGCCAGCAGCGTAGAGATAGGCCGGGACAACCTCTTCTTC. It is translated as CASSVEIGRDNLFF.